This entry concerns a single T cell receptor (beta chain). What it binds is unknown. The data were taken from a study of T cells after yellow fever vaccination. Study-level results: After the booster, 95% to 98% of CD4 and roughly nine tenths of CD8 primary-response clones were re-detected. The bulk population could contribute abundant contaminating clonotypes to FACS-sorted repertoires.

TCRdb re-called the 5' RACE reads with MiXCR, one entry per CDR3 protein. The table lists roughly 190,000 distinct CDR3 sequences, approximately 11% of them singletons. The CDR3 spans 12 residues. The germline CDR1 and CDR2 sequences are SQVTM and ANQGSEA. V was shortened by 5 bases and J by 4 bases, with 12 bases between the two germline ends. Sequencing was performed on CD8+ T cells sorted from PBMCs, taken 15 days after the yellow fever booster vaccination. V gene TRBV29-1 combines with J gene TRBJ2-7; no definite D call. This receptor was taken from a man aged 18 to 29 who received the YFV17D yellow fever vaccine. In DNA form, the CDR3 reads TGCAGCGTTATTGGGTCGTTGTACGAGCAGTACTTC. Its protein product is CSVIGSLYEQYF.